This T cell receptor beta chain stems from a study of cytomegalovirus exposure and HLA in healthy donors. This PCR relied on a set of 60 Vbeta primers and 13 Jbeta primers. TCRdb's table, derived via immunoSEQ multiplex PCR, lists solely in-frame clones and lacks some. The table shows approximately 79,000 clones, with almost 80% occurring only once. The CDR3 runs 16 residues. In germline, CDR1 is SGHRS, CDR2 YFSETQ. Unmatched junction bases numbered 8, after V lost 5 bases and J lost 4 bases. Material: PBMCs. The chain employs TRBV5-1 and TRBJ2-1; 11 nucleotides line up with TRBD2. The clonotype originates from a middle-aged woman in good health and CMV-seropositive. CDR3 sequence reads: CASSRTSGSRYNEQFF. In nucleotides, the CDR3 is TGCGCCAGCAGTAGAACTAGCGGGAGTCGTTACAATGAGCAGTTCTTC.